Sequencing of this T cell receptor beta chain was carried out in a study of blood T cells in healthy people across ages. The CDR3 contains 15 residues. From germline, CDR1 is MNHNY and CDR2 SVGAGI (reference sequence). PCR was performed a second time for roughly 7 to 11 cycles using a sample-barcoded 5' primer and a J-beta primer mix. The authors tagged each cDNA molecule using a template-switch adaptor with 12 random nucleotides. A single record per CDR3 protein comes from TCRdb applying MiXCR to the 5' RACE reads. Of about 1,500,000 distinct CDR3 sequences in the sample, roughly 28% were seen once. This clonotype was seen a few times. It was roughly 10 milliliters of peripheral blood that were drawn from each donor.

This receptor was obtained from a woman aged 25 to 39 in good health. The rearrangement links TRBV6-6 to TRBJ2-5; TRBD1 agrees at 9 bases. With the DNA end fitting TRBJ2-7 better, the J assignment may be wrong. Sequencing was performed on blood. CDR3 region: CASTPLGDRAGEQYF. The DNA for the CDR3 is TGTGCCAGCACCCCCTTAGGGGACAGGGCTGGCGAGCAGTACTTC.